This TCR beta chain was captured in a study of cytomegalovirus exposure and HLA in healthy donors. Germline CDR1 and CDR2: LNHDA and SQIVND (reference sequence). This CDR3 has 14 amino acids. J lost 7 bases, V lost 5 bases, and 8 bases had no gene match. The PCR ran on 60 Vbeta and 13 Jbeta primers. Produced via immunoSEQ multiplex PCR; TCRdb's table is partial and in-frame only. The table includes roughly 130,000 clones, 80% detected once. Sequenced input: PBMCs. The gene calls are TRBV19 and TRBJ1-5, with 7 bases fitting TRBD1. The clonotype comes from a human donor in good health. The CDR3 nucleotides read TGTGCCAGTAGTGATAGACAGGGCCTACAGCCCCAGCATTTT. As protein: CASSDRQGLQPQHF. Based on the CDR3 plus reference TRBV19 and TRBJ1-5, the full variable domain is DGGITQSPKYLFRKEGQNVTLSCEQNLNHDAMYWYRQDPGQGLRLIYYSQIVNDFQKGDIAEGYSVSREKKESFPLTVTSAQKNPTAFYLCASSDRQGLQPQHFGDGTRLSIL.